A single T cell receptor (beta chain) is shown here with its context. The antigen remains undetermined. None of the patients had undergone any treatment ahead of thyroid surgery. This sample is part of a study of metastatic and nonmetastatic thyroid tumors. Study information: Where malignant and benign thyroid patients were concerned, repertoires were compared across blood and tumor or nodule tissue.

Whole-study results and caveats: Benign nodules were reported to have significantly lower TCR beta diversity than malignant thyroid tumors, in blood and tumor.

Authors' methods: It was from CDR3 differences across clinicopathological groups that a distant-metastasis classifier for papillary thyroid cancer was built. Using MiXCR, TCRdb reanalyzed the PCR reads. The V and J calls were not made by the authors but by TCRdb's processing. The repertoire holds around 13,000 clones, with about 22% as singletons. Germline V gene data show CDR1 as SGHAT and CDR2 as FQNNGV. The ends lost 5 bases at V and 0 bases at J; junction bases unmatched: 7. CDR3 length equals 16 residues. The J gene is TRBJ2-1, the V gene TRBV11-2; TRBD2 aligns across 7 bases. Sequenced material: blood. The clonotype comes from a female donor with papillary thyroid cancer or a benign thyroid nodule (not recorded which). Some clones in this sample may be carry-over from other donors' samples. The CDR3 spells CASSRDYPSSYNEQFF. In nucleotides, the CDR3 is TGTGCCAGCAGCCGGGACTACCCCAGCTCCTACAATGAGCAGTTCTTC.